This T cell receptor beta chain originates from a study of shared clonotypes between healthy human individuals. The table came from immunoSEQ multiplex PCR; TCRdb's copy has only in-frame clones and leaves some out. Of over a million clones detected, about 75% appear once; the ten largest clones hold about 1.5%. In the case of this clone: Its cognate antigen is unknown.

Germline CDR1 reads SNHLY; CDR2 reads FYNNEI. This CDR3 comprises 13 residues. V lost 4 bases to trimming and J lost 7 bases, with 11 bases between them. The study's findings and limits: Deeper or shallower sequencing was expected to change how clonotypes are shared among donors. Generation probabilities were higher for clonotypes shared across all four sorted-subset donors than for unshared ones.

The clonotype comes from a man aged 18-30 years in good health. The chain is built from TRBV2 and TRBJ2-1; perhaps TRBD2 as D (5 bases). The sequenced material came from memory CD4+ T cells sorted from blood. The subset: CD45RA-negative fraction. CDR3 region: CASSAERRNEQFF. For the CDR3, the DNA is TGTGCCAGCAGTGCCGAGCGGCGGAATGAGCAGTTCTTC. The full variable domain, completed using reference TRBV2 and TRBJ2-1, is EPEVTQTPSHQVTQMGQEVILRCVPISNHLYFYWYRQILGQKVEFLVSFYNNEISEKSEIFDDQFSVERPDGSNFTLKIRSTKLEDSAMYFCASSAERRNEQFFGPGTRLTVL.